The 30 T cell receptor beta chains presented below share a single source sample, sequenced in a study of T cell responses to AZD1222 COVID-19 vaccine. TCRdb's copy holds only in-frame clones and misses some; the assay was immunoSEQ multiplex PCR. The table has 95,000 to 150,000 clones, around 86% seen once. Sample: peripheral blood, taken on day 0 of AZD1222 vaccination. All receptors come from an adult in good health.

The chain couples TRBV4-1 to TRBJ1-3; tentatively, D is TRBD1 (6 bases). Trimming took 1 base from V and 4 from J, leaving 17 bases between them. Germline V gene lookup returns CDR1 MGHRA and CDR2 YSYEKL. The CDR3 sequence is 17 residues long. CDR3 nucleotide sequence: TGCGCCAGCAGCCAAGGATTAGGGGGGCCGGGCGGAAACACCATATATTTT. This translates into CASSQGLGGPGGNTIYF.

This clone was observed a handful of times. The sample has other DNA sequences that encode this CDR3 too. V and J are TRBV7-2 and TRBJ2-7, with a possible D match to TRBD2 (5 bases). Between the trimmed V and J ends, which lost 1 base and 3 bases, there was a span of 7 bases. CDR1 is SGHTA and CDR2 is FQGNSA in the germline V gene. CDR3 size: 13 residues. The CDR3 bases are TGTGCCAGCAGCTTAGTTCGGGGCTACGAGCAGTACTTC. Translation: CASSLVRGYEQYF.

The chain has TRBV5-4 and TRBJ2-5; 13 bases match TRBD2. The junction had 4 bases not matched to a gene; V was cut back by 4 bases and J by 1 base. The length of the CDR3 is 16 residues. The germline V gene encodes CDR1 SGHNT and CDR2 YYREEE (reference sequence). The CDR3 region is CASSPGLAGFQETQYF. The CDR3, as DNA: TGTGCCAGCAGCCCGGGACTAGCGGGGTTCCAAGAGACCCAGTACTTC. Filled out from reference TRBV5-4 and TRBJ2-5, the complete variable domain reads ETGVTQSPTHLIKTRGQQVTLRCSSQSGHNTVSWYQQALGQGPQFIFQYYREEENGRGNFPPRFSGLQFPNYSSELNVNALELDDSALYLCASSPGLAGFQETQYFGPGTRLLVL.

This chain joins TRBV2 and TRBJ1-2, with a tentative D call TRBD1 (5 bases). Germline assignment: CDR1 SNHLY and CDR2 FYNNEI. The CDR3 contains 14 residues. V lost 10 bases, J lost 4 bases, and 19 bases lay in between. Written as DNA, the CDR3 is TGTGCCACCTCCCTCAACCCCGGGGGCTATGGCTACACCTTC. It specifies CATSLNPGGYGYTF.

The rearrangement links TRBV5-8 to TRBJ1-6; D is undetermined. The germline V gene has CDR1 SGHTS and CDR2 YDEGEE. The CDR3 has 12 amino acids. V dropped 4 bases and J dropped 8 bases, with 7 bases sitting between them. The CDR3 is CASSLRDSPLHF. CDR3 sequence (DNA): TGTGCCAGCAGCCTTCGAGATTCACCCCTCCACTTT. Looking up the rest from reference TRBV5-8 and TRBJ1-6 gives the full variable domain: EAGVTQSPTHLIKTRGQQATLRCSPISGHTSVYWYQQALGLGLQFLLWYDEGEERNRGNFPPRFSGRQFPNYSSELNVNALELEDSALYLCASSLRDSPLHFGNGTRLTVT.

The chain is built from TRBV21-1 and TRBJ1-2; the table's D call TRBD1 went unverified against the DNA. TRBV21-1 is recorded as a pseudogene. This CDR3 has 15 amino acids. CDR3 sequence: CASSNHVGPSYGYTF. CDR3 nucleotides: TGTGCCAGCAGCAACCACGTTGGGCCGAGCTATGGCTACACCTTC.

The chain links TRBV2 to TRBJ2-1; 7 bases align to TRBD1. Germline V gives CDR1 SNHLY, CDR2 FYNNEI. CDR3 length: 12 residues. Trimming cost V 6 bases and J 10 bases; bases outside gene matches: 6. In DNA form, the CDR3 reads TGTGCCAGCAGAACATCAGGGGGAGAGCAGTTCTTC. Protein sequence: CASRTSGGEQFF.

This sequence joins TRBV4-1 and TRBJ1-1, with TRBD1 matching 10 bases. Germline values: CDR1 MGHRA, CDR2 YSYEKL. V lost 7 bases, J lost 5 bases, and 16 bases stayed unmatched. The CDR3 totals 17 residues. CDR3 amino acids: CASNRLPRDRGRTEAFF. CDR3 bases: TGCGCCAGCAACCGTCTACCCCGGGACAGGGGACGTACTGAAGCTTTCTTT.

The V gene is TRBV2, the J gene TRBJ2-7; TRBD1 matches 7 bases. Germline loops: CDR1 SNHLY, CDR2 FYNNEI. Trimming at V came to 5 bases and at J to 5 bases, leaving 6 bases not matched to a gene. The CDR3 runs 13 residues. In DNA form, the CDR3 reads TGTGCCAGCAGTCAGGACAGGTTGGACGAGCAGTACTTC. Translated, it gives CASSQDRLDEQYF.

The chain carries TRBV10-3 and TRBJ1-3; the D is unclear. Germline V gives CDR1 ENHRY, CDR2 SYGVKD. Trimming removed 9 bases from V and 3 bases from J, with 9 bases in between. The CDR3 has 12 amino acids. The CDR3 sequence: CAIYEGGNTIYF. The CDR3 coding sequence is TGTGCCATTTACGAAGGTGGAAACACCATATATTTT.

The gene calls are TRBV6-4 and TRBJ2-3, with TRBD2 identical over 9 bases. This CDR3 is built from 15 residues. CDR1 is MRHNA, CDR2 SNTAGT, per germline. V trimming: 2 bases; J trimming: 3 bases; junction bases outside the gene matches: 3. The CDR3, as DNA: TGTGCCAGCAGTGACACTGCGGGGGGGACAGATACGCAGTATTTT. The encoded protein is CASSDTAGGTDTQYF.

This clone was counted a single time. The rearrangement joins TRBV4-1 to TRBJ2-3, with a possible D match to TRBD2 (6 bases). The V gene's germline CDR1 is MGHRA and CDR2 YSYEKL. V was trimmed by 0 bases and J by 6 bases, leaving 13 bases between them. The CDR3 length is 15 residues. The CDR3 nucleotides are TGCGCCAGCAGCCAAGACCCCGCGGGGAGGGATACGCAGTATTTT. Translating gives CASSQDPAGRDTQYF.

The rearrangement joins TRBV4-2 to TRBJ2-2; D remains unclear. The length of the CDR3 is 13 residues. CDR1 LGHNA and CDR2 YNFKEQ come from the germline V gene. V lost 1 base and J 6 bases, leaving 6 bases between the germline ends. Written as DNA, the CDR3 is TGTGCCAGCAGCCAAGCATGGCCCGGGGAGCTGTTTTTT. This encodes CASSQAWPGELFF.

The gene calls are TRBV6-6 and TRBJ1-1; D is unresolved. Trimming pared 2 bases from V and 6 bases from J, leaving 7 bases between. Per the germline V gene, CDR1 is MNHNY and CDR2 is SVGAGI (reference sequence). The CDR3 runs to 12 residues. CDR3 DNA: TGTGCCAGCAGTTACCGGCAGCCTGAAGCTTTCTTT. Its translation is CASSYRQPEAFF.

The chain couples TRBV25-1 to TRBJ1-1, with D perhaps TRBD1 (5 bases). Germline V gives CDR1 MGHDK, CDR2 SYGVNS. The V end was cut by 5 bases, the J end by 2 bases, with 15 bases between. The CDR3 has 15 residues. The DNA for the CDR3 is TGTGCCAGCAGTCAACCTCAGGGTAATAACACTGAAGCTTTCTTT. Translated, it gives CASSQPQGNNTEAFF.

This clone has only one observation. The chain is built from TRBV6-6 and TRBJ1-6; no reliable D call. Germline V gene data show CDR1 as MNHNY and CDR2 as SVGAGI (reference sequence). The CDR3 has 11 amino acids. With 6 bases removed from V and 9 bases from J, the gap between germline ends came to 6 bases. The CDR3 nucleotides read TGTGCCAGCAGAAGCAGTTCACCCCTCCACTTT. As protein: CASRSSSPLHF.

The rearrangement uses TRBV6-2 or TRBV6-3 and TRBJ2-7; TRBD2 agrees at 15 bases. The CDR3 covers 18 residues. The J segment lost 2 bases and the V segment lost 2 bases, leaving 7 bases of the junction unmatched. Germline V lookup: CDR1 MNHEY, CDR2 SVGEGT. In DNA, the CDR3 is TGTGCCAGCAGTTACCGCCCGGGGACTAGCGGGAGGACCTACGAGCAGTACTTC. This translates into CASSYRPGTSGRTYEQYF.

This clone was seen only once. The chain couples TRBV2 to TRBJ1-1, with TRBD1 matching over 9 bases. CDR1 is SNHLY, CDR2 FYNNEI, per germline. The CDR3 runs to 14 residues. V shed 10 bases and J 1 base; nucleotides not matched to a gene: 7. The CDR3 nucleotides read TGTGCCACTGGGACAGGGCAAGGGAACACTGAAGCTTTCTTT. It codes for CATGTGQGNTEAFF.

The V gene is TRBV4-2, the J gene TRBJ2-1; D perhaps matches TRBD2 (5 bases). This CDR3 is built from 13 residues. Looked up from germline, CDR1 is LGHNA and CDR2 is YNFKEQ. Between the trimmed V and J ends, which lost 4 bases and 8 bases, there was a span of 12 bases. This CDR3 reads CASSPDEGHEQFF. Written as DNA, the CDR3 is TGTGCCAGCAGCCCCGATGAGGGCCATGAGCAGTTCTTC.

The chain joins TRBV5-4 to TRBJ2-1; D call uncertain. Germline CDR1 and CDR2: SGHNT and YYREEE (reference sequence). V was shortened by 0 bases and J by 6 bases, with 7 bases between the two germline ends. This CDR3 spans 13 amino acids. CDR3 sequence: CASSLESSNEQFF. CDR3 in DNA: TGTGCCAGCAGCTTGGAGTCTAGCAATGAGCAGTTCTTC.

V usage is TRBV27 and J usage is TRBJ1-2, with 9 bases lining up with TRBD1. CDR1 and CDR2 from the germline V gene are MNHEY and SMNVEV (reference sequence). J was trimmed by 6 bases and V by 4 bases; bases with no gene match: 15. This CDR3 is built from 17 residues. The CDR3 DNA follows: TGTGCCAGCAGTTCCCGATCCCAGACAGGGGGTAAGGATGGCTACACCTTC. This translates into CASSSRSQTGGKDGYTF.

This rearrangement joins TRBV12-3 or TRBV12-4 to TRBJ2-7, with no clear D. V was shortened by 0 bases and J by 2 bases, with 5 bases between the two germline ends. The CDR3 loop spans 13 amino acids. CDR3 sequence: CASSLAYPYEQYF. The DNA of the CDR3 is TGTGCCAGCAGTTTAGCGTACCCCTACGAGCAGTACTTC.

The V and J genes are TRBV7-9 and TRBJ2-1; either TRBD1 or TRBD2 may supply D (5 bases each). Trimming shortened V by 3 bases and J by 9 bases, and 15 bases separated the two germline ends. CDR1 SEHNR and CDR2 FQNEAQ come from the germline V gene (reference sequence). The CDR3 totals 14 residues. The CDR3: CASSFLSEGIEQFF. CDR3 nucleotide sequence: TGTGCCAGCAGCTTCCTCTCTGAGGGGATTGAGCAGTTCTTC.

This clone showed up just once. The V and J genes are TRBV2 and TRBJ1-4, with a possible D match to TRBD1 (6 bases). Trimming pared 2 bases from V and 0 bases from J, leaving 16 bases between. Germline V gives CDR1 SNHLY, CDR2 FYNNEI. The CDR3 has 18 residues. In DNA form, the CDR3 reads TGTGCCAGCAGTGAATCCCAGAGGGGGAGACCAACTAATGAAAAACTGTTTTTT. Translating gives CASSESQRGRPTNEKLFF.

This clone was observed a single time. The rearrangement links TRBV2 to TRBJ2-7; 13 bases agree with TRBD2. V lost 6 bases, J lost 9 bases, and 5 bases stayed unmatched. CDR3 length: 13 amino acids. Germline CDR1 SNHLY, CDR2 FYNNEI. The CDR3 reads CASRGLAGEGQYF. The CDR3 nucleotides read TGTGCCAGCAGAGGACTAGCGGGGGAAGGGCAGTACTTC.

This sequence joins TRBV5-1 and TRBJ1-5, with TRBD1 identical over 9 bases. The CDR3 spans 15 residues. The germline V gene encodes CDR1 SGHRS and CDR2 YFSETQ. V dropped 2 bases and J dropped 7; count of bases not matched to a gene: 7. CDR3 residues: CASSLSGQGDQPQHF. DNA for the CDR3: TGCGCCAGCAGCTTATCGGGACAGGGCGACCAGCCCCAGCATTTT. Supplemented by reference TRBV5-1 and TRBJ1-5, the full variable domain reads KAGVTQTPRYLIKTRGQQVTLSCSPISGHRSVSWYQQTPGQGLQFLFEYFSETQRNKGNFPGRFSGRQFSNSRSEMNVSTLELGDSALYLCASSLSGQGDQPQHFGDGTRLSIL.

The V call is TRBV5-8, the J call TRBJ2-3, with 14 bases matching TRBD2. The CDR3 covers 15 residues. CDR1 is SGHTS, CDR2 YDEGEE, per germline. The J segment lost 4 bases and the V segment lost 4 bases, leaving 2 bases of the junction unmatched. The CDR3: CASSMGLAGADTQYF. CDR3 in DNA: TGTGCCAGCAGCATGGGACTAGCGGGGGCAGATACGCAGTATTTT.

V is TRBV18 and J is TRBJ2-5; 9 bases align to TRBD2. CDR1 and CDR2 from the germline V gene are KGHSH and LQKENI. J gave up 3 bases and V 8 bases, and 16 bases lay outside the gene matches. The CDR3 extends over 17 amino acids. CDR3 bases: TGTGCCAGCCGTGAGAGGGGCCTAGCGGGACCTAAAGAGACCCAGTACTTC. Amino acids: CASRERGLAGPKETQYF. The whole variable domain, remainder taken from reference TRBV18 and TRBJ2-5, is NAGVMQNPRHLVRRRGQEARLRCSPMKGHSHVYWYRQLPEEGLKFMVYLQKENIIDESGMPKERFSAEFPKEGPSILRIQQVVRGDSAAYFCASRERGLAGPKETQYFGPGTRLLVL.

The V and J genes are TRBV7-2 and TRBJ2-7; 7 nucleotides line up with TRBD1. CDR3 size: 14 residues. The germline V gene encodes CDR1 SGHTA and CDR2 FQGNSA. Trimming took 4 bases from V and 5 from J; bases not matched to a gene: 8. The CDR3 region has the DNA TGTGCCAGCAGCTCCGGGACAGTAAATAACGAGCAGTACTTC. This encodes CASSSGTVNNEQYF. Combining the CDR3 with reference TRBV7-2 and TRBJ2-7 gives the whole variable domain GAGVSQSPSNKVTEKGKDVELRCDPISGHTALYWYRQSLGQGLEFLIYFQGNSAPDKSGLPSDRFSAERTGGSVSTLTIQRTQQEDSAVYLCASSSGTVNNEQYFGPGTRLTVT.

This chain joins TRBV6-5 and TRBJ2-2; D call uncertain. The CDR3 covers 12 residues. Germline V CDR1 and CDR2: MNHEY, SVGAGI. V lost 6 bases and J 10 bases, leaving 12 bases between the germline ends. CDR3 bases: TGTGCCAGCAGCCGCAGGCTCCCGGAGCTGTTTTTT. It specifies CASSRRLPELFF.